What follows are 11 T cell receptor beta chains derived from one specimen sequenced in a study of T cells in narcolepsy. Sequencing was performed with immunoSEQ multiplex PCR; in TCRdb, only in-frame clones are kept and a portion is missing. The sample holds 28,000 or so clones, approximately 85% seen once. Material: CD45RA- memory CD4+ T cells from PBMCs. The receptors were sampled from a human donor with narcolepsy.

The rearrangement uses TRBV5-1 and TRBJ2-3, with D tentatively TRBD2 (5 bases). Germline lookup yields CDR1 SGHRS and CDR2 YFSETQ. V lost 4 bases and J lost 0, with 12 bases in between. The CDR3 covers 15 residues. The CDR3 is CASSIALASTDTQYF. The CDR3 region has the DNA TGCGCCAGCAGCATCGCTCTAGCTAGCACAGATACGCAGTATTTT.

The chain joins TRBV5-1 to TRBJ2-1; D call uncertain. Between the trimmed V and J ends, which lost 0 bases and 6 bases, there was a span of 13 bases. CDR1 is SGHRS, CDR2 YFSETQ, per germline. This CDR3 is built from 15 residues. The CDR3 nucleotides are TGCGCCAGCAGCTTGGAGCTTCATTCAGGCAATGAGCAGTTCTTC. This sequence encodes CASSLELHSGNEQFF.

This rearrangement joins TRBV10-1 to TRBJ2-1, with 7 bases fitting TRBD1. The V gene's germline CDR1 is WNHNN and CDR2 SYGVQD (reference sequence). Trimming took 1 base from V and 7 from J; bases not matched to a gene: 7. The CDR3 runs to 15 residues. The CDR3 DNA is TGCGCCAGCAGTGAGTTACAGGGGAATGCGAATGAGCAGTTCTTC. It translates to CASSELQGNANEQFF.

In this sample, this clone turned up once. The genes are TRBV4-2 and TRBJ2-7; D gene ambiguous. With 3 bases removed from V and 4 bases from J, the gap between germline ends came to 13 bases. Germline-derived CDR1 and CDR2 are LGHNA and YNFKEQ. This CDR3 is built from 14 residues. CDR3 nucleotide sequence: TGTGCCAGCAGCCAGACAAGAAGTGGATACGAGCAGTACTTC. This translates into CASSQTRSGYEQYF.

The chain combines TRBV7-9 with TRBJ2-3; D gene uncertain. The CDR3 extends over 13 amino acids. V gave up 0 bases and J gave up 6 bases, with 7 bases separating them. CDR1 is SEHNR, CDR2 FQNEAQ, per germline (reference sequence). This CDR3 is CASSLAGSDTQYF. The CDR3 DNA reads TGTGCCAGCAGCTTAGCGGGGTCGGATACGCAGTATTTT.

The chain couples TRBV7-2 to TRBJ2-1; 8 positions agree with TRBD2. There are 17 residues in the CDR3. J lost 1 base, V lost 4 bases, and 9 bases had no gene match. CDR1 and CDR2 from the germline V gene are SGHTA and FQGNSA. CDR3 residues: CASSSRPAGDSYNEQFF. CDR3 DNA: TGTGCCAGCAGCTCCCGACCAGCGGGAGATTCCTACAATGAGCAGTTCTTC.

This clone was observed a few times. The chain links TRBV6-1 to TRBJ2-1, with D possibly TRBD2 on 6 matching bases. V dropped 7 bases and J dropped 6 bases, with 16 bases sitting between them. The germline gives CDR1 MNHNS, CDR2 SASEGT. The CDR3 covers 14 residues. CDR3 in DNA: TGTGCCAGCAACCCGGGACTCATTATCAATGAGCAGTTCTTC. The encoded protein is CASNPGLIINEQFF.

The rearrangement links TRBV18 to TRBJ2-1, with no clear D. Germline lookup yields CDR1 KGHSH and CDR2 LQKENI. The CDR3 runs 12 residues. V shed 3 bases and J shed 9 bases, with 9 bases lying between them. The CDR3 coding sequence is TGTGCCAGCTCACCTCCGGTTGGTGAGCAGTTCTTC. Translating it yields CASSPPVGEQFF.

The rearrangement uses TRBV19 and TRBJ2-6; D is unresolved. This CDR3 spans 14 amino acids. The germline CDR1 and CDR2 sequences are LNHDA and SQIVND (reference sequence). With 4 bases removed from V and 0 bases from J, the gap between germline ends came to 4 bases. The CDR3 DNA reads TGTGCCAGTAGTAAAAGCTCTGGGGCCAACGTCCTGACTTTC. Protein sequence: CASSKSSGANVLTF.

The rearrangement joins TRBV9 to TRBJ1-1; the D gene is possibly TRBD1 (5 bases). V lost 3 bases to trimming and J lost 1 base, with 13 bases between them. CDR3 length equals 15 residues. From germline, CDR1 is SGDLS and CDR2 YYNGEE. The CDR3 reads CASSAGEDTNTEAFF. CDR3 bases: TGTGCCAGCAGCGCCGGAGAGGACACGAACACTGAAGCTTTCTTT.

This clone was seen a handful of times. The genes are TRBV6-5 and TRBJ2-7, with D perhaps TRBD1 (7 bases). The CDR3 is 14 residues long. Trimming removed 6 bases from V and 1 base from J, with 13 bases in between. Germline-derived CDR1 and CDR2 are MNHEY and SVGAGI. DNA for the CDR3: TGTGCCAGCAGGCGGGGACAGCAATCCTACGAGCAGTACTTC. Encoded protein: CASRRGQQSYEQYF.